These 8 T cell receptor beta chains share one sample of origin, sequenced in a study of OX40 agonist ivuxolimab in advanced cancers. TCRdb's copy holds only in-frame clones and misses some; the assay was immunoSEQ multiplex PCR. The sample has around 850 clones, roughly 80% seen once; the top ten hold approximately 10%. The sample was taken in a trial of the OX40 agonist ivuxolimab. These receptors were obtained from an adult with an advanced solid tumor such as melanoma, head and neck, liver or kidney cancer.

The chain links TRBV18 to TRBJ1-4; D uncertain. V lost 3 bases, J lost 10 bases, and 9 bases lay in between. The CDR3 is made up of 12 amino acids. Germline CDR1 is KGHSH and CDR2 is LQKENI. The CDR3 coding sequence is TGTGCCAGCTCACCTTTAGAAGGAAAACTGTTTTTT. As protein: CASSPLEGKLFF. The full variable domain, completed using reference TRBV18 and TRBJ1-4, is NAGVMQNPRHLVRRRGQEARLRCSPMKGHSHVYWYRQLPEEGLKFMVYLQKENIIDESGMPKERFSAEFPKEGPSILRIQQVVRGDSAAYFCASSPLEGKLFFGSGTQLSVL.

The chain carries TRBV11-3 and TRBJ1-2, with 8 bases fitting TRBD1. Germline values: CDR1 SGHNT, CDR2 YENEEA. This CDR3 comprises 16 residues. J was trimmed by 4 bases and V by 5 bases; bases with no gene match: 12. Here the CDR3 reads CASSLEGQGKVYGYTF. The CDR3 region has the DNA TGTGCCAGCAGCCTCGAAGGACAGGGTAAAGTCTATGGCTACACCTTC.

The chain recombines TRBV19 with TRBJ1-1, with D uncertain. Germline values: CDR1 LNHDA, CDR2 SQIVND (reference sequence). Trimming removed 2 bases at V and 4 bases at J, with 20 bases between. The CDR3 extends over 17 amino acids. CDR3 residues: CASSIFQSSPLPTEAFF. CDR3 coding DNA: TGTGCCAGTAGTATATTCCAGAGCTCCCCACTTCCCACTGAAGCTTTCTTT.

The chain has TRBV11-3 and TRBJ2-2, with a possible D match to TRBD2 (5 bases). Germline CDR1 SGHNT, CDR2 YENEEA. This CDR3 spans 16 amino acids. V was cut by 5 bases and J by 1 base, with 14 bases left in between. Written as DNA, the CDR3 is TGTGCCAGCAGCCATCAGGAGGCTGGGAACACCGGGGAGCTGTTTTTT. Its protein product is CASSHQEAGNTGELFF.

This chain joins TRBV15 and TRBJ1-3; TRBD1 matches 8 bases. CDR3 length: 15 amino acids. The V gene end was trimmed by 2 bases and the J gene end by 2 bases; junction bases not matched to a gene: 2. The germline CDR1 and CDR2 sequences are LNHNV and YYDKDF (reference sequence). The CDR3 region is CATSRPDRAGNTIYF. The CDR3 nucleotides are TGTGCCACCAGCAGACCGGACAGGGCTGGAAACACCATATATTTT.

The chain carries TRBV30 and TRBJ1-1; D is ambiguous. The V end was cut by 4 bases, the J end by 4 bases, with 7 bases between. The CDR3 has 11 amino acids. CDR1 and CDR2 (germline): GTSNPN, SVGIG (reference sequence). In DNA form, the CDR3 reads TGTGCCTGGATACGAGCCACTGAAGCTTTCTTT. Translated: CAWIRATEAFF.

This clone was counted a few times. The chain is built from TRBV19 and TRBJ1-1, with TRBD1 matching 7 bases. Germline values: CDR1 LNHDA, CDR2 SQIVND (reference sequence). This CDR3 is 15 amino acids long. J lost 0 bases, V lost 5 bases, and 6 bases had no gene match. The CDR3 protein is CASSVRQGVNTEAFF. CDR3 bases: TGTGCCAGTAGTGTCAGACAGGGAGTGAACACTGAAGCTTTCTTT.

In this sample, this clone turned up once. This chain connects TRBV29-1 to TRBJ1-1; D may be TRBD1 (5 bases). The CDR3 spans 14 residues. The germline V and J ends were trimmed by 6 bases and 4 bases, with 18 bases remaining between them. Germline V gives CDR1 SQVTM, CDR2 ANQGSEA. The CDR3 region is CSVEAPGMGTEAFF. CDR3 bases: TGCAGCGTAGAGGCCCCAGGGATGGGCACTGAAGCTTTCTTT.